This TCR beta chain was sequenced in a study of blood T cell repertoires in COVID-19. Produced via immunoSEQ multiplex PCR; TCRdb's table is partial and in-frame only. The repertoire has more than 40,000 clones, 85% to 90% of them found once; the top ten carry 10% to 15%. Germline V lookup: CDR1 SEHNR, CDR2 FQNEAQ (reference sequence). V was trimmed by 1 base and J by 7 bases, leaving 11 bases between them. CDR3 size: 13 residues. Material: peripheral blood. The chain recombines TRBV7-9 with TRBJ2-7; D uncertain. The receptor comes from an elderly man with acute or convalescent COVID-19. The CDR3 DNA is TGTGCCAGCAGCTTAGTTCCACTCTTAGAGCAGTACTTC. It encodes CASSLVPLLEQYF.